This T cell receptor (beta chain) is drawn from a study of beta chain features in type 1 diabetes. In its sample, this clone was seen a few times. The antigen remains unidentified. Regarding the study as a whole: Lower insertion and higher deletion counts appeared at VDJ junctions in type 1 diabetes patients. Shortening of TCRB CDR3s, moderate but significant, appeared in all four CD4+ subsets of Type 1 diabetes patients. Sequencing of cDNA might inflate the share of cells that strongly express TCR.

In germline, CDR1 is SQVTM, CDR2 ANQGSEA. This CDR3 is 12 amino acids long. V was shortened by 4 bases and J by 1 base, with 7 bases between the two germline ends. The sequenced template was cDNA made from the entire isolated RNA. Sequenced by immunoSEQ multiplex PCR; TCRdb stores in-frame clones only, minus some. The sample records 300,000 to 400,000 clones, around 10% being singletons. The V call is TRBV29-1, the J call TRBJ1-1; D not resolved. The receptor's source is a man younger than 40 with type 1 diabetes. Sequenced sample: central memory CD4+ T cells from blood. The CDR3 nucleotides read TGCAGCGTTGCCGAAGGGAACACTGAAGCTTTCTTT. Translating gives CSVAEGNTEAFF. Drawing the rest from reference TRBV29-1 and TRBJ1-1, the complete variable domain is SAVISQKPSRDICQRGTSLTIQCQVDSQVTMMFWYRQQPGQSLTLIATANQGSEATYESGFVIDKFPISRPNLTFSTLTVSNMSPEDSSIYLCSVAEGNTEAFFGQGTRLTVV.